The source of this T cell receptor beta chain is a study of metastatic and nonmetastatic thyroid tumors. This CDR3 region has 16 residues. Trimming removed 6 bases from V and 0 bases from J, with 16 bases in between. Germline CDR1 reads SGDLS; CDR2 reads YYNGEE. By sample fraction, this clone is medium-sized. Via MiXCR, TCRdb re-called the PCR reads. Seen here are 6,000 to 7,000 clones, 25% to 30% observed once, and the top ten hold roughly 20%. No patient received treatment before thyroid surgery. V and J are TRBV9 and TRBJ1-3; a possible D gene is TRBD1 (6 bases). The receptor comes from a female donor with papillary thyroid cancer or a benign thyroid nodule (not recorded which). Some clones in this sample may be carry-over from other donors' samples. The sample was tumor tissue. CDR3 in amino acids: CASTTGQLSSGNTIYF. CDR3 nucleotides: TGTGCCAGCACCACGGGACAATTGAGCTCTGGAAACACCATATATTTT. The full variable domain, completed using reference TRBV9 and TRBJ1-3, is DSGVTQTPKHLITATGQRVTLRCSPRSGDLSVYWYQQSLDQGLQFLIQYYNGEERAKGNILERFSAQQFPDLHSELNLSSLELGDSALYFCASTTGQLSSGNTIYFGEGSWLTVV.